A single sample is the source of the 8 T cell receptor beta chains below, sequenced in a study of CD4 T cell repertoires in COVID-19. The assay was immunoSEQ multiplex PCR, and TCRdb's table has in-frame clones only and misses some. The repertoire holds fewer than 25,000 clones, with over 85% as singletons. The memory T cells were sequenced right after ex vivo isolation, without culture. The material sequenced was circulating follicular helper CD4+ T cells (cTfh) from blood, taken before the COVID-19 pandemic. All receptors derive from a human donor who had COVID-19.

V and J are TRBV6-6 and TRBJ1-2; D call uncertain. The CDR3 has 13 amino acids. The V gene lost 2 bases and the J gene lost 6 bases, with 10 bases spanning the gap. Per the germline V gene, CDR1 is MNHNY and CDR2 is SVGAGI (reference sequence). This CDR3 reads CASSYGIRDGYTF. CDR3 nucleotides: TGTGCCAGCAGTTACGGAATACGGGATGGCTACACCTTC.

The V gene is TRBV5-1, the J gene TRBJ1-1; 10 nucleotides agree with TRBD1. Germline V gene lookup returns CDR1 SGHRS and CDR2 YFSETQ. V was clipped by 4 bases and J by 7 bases; unmatched bases: 7. The CDR3 loop spans 14 amino acids. CDR3 protein: CASSGQGGSLEAFF. DNA for the CDR3: TGCGCCAGCAGCGGACAGGGGGGAAGTCTTGAAGCTTTCTTT.

This chain joins TRBV28 and TRBJ2-2, with 7 bases matching TRBD1. Germline V CDR1 and CDR2: MDHEN, SYDVKM. V gave up 5 bases and J gave up 0 bases; unmatched junction bases: 3. This CDR3 contains 15 residues. The DNA of the CDR3 is TGTGCCAGCAGTAGGGGGCTAACGAACACCGGGGAGCTGTTTTTT. This translates into CASSRGLTNTGELFF.

The V gene is TRBV5-1, the J gene TRBJ2-1; 9 positions match TRBD2. The length of the CDR3 is 15 residues. Germline V gene data show CDR1 as SGHRS and CDR2 as YFSETQ. The ends lost 0 bases at V and 5 bases at J; junction bases unmatched: 3. Here the CDR3 DNA reads TGCGCCAGCAGCTTGGCCGGGACTAGCAACAATGAGCAGTTCTTC. The encoded protein is CASSLAGTSNNEQFF.

The chain has TRBV7-8 and TRBJ1-3; D is undetermined. The CDR3 covers 17 residues. The germline V gene has CDR1 SGHVS and CDR2 FQNEAQ. The germline V and J ends were trimmed by 2 bases and 0 bases, with 14 bases remaining between them. The CDR3 loop reads CASSLSLEYLSGNTIYF. CDR3 bases: TGTGCCAGCAGCTTAAGTTTGGAGTACCTCTCTGGAAACACCATATATTTT.

V gene TRBV9 combines with J gene TRBJ1-6; 7 nucleotides agree with TRBD1. Germline V CDR1 and CDR2: SGDLS, YYNGEE. This CDR3 spans 15 amino acids. V trimming: 0 bases; J trimming: 9 bases; junction bases outside the gene matches: 6. The CDR3 loop reads CASSVVETGFSPLHF. In DNA form, the CDR3 reads TGTGCCAGCAGCGTAGTAGAGACAGGGTTTTCACCCCTCCACTTT.

This clone was seen just once. This rearrangement joins TRBV28 to TRBJ2-5; tentatively, D is TRBD2 (6 bases). CDR1 and CDR2 from the germline V gene are MDHEN and SYDVKM. This CDR3 region has 15 residues. V lost 2 bases and J 3 bases, leaving 13 bases between the germline ends. The CDR3 protein is CASSLNGWREETQYF. For the CDR3, the DNA is TGTGCCAGCAGTTTAAACGGGTGGAGGGAAGAGACCCAGTACTTC.

This chain joins TRBV7-3 and TRBJ1-1; tentatively, D is TRBD1 (6 bases). Germline V gives CDR1 SGHTA, CDR2 FQGTGA. V lost 5 bases, J lost 4 bases, and 11 bases lay in between. The CDR3 covers 13 residues. CDR3 DNA: TGTGCCAGCAGCCCACAGGGAAGCACTGAAGCTTTCTTT. Amino acid sequence: CASSPQGSTEAFF.